These T cell receptor beta chains were read from a single sample in a study of blood T cells in healthy people across ages. From the 5' RACE reads, TCRdb called clonotypes with MiXCR, one entry per CDR3 protein. Here the sample spans under 2 million distinct CDR3 sequences, around 36% being singletons. Material for sequencing was blood. The source is a woman in her twenties or thirties in good health. Each CDR3 is given with its conserved first and last residue. The order of the fields is clone size, D gene, J gene, V gene, CDR3 protein, CDR3 DNA. D genes are given only for firm matches. Where a row states a size, it is once, few, many or the class of an expanded clone; other rows omit it.

>few|-|TRBJ2-7|TRBV27
CASSPGTKNYEQYF
TGTGCCAGCAGTCCCGGGACAAAGAACTACGAGCAGTACTTC
>-|-|TRBJ2-3|TRBV11-3
CASSKDYATDTQYF
TGTGCCAGCAGCAAAGACTACGCCACAGATACGCAGTATTTT
>once|-|TRBJ1-2|TRBV19
CASSWDGSNYGYTF
TGTGCCAGTAGTTGGGACGGTTCTAACTATGGCTACACCTTC
>-|-|TRBJ1-1|TRBV7-6
CASSLASGGGFEAFF
TGTGCCAGCAGCTTAGCAAGCGGGGGCGGTTTTGAAGCTTTCTTT
>-|-|TRBJ2-6|TRBV20-1
CSARAGSTSGANVLTF
TGCAGTGCTAGAGCCGGCAGTACTTCTGGGGCCAACGTCCTGACTTTC
>-|TRBD1|TRBJ2-7|TRBV6-1
CASIRDRGREQYF
TGTGCCAGCATTAGGGACAGGGGGCGCGAGCAGTACTTC
>few|-|TRBJ2-5|TRBV7-2
CASSILLETQYF
TGTGCCAGCAGCATACTATTAGAGACCCAGTACTTC
>-|-|TRBJ2-3|TRBV13
CASSPTATSTDTQYF
TGTGCCAGCAGCCCGACTGCCACTAGCACAGATACGCAGTATTTT
>many|-|TRBJ2-1|TRBV12-3/TRBV12-4
CASSPGRLNEQFF
TGTGCCAGCAGTCCTGGTAGGCTCAATGAGCAGTTCTTC
>-|TRBD2|TRBJ2-7|TRBV7-9
CASRLEPGLAGGTYEQYF
TGTGCCAGCAGATTAGAACCGGGACTAGCGGGAGGGACCTACGAGCAGTACTTC
>many|-|TRBJ2-1|TRBV18
CASSPQRNEQFF
TGTGCCAGCTCACCACAGCGAAATGAGCAGTTCTTC
>many|-|TRBJ2-7|TRBV5-1
CASSLTVSYEQYF
TGTGCCAGCAGTTTGACAGTCTCCTACGAGCAGTACTTC
>many|TRBD1|TRBJ2-7|TRBV27
CASSLGTGSPYEQYF
TGTGCCAGCAGTTTAGGGACAGGTTCCCCCTACGAGCAGTACTTC
>-|-|TRBJ2-7|TRBV4-1
CASGQDPGAYEQYF
TGCGCCAGCGGCCAAGATCCCGGGGCCTACGAGCAGTACTTC
>-|-|TRBJ2-5|TRBV20-1
CSAEERSQETQYF
TGCAGTGCCGAGGAGCGGTCCCAAGAGACCCAGTACTTC
>-|TRBD1|TRBJ1-1|TRBV5-1
CASSLAPPGQGNTEAFF
TGCGCCAGCAGCTTGGCCCCGCCGGGACAGGGCAACACTGAAGCTTTCTTT
>-|TRBD2|TRBJ2-1|TRBV20-1
CSARDLKGAAGAYNEQFF
TGCAGTGCTAGAGATCTGAAGGGTGCGGCGGGAGCATACAATGAGCAGTTCTTC
>few|TRBD1|TRBJ2-3|TRBV20-1
CSASTGSTDTQYF
TGCAGTGCCTCGACAGGGAGCACAGATACGCAGTATTTT
>-|TRBD1|TRBJ2-1|TRBV6-5
CASRYSGQLNEQFF
TGTGCCAGCAGGTACTCGGGACAGCTAAATGAGCAGTTCTTC
>-|TRBD1|TRBJ2-4|TRBV14
CASSQGTGSLIAKNIQYF
TGTGCCAGCAGCCAAGGGACAGGCAGCCTCATAGCCAAAAACATTCAGTACTTC
>few|TRBD1|TRBJ2-7|TRBV7-9
CASSSTRTGELSSYEQYF
TGTGCCAGCAGCTCCACCAGGACAGGGGAGCTATCCTCCTACGAGCAGTACTTC
>-|-|TRBJ2-3|TRBV7-9
CASSFFQGAAKDTQYF
TGTGCCAGCAGCTTCTTCCAGGGTGCGGCGAAAGATACGCAGTATTTT
>few|-|TRBJ2-3|TRBV7-9
CASSFPWADTQYF
TGTGCCAGCAGCTTCCCGTGGGCAGATACGCAGTATTTT
>-|TRBD2|TRBJ2-7|TRBV14
CASSPRRPETSGIGEQYF
TGTGCCAGCAGCCCGAGGCGCCCGGAAACTAGCGGGATTGGTGAGCAGTACTTC
>-|TRBD1|TRBJ1-2|TRBV12-3/TRBV12-4
CASSFGDREGYTF
TGTGCCAGCAGTTTCGGGGACAGGGAAGGCTACACCTTC
>few|-|TRBJ2-7|TRBV20-1
CSARKVEQYF
TGCAGTGCTAGGAAGGTTGAGCAGTACTTC
>-|-|TRBJ2-7|TRBV20-1
CSAHYPYEQYF
TGCAGTGCACATTACCCCTACGAGCAGTACTTC
>-|-|TRBJ2-2|TRBV11-2
CASSLLSGPRELFF
TGTGCCAGCAGCTTGTTGAGCGGGCCCCGGGAGCTGTTTTTT
>-|-|TRBJ2-1|TRBV5-6
CASSLLGAAHRYEQFF
TGTGCCAGCAGCTTGCTGGGGGCTGCACACAGGTATGAGCAGTTCTTC